This T cell receptor (beta chain) was observed in a study of CD8 T cells in Susac syndrome. Study conclusions and caveats: The authors acknowledged that their TCR sequencing and HLA analysis involved a relatively small number of individuals.

Reverse transcription of roughly 0.5 to 1 ug RNA was carried out with random hexamers. Amplification of TCR beta CDR3 spanned 54 Vbeta and 13 Jbeta via immunoSEQ multiplex PCR. TCRdb processed the immunoSEQ multiplex PCR reads anew with MiXCR; each CDR3 protein has one entry. The data contain approximately 170,000 distinct CDR3 sequences, 85% to 95% of them singletons. This CDR3 has 17 amino acids. CDR1 is LGHNA and CDR2 is YNFKEQ in the germline V gene. The junction had 12 bases not matched to a gene; V was cut back by 3 bases and J by 6 bases. With respect to this clonotype: The antigen is unknown.

Negative isolation was used for CD8+ and CD4+ T cells and FACS enrichment for TEMRA cells. The receptor comes from a human donor in good health. This chain connects TRBV4-2 to TRBJ2-1; 9 bases line up with TRBD2. Sequenced material: CD4+ T cells from PBMCs. This CDR3 reads CASSHQFGAGGVNEQFF. The CDR3 DNA is TGTGCCAGCAGCCACCAGTTCGGGGCGGGGGGGGTCAATGAGCAGTTCTTC.